A selection of T cell receptor beta chains follows, all from one sample in a study of blood T cell repertoires in COVID-19. Some clones are missing from TCRdb's copy, which holds only in-frame ones; the method was immunoSEQ multiplex PCR. The data hold about 200,000 clones, with roughly 90% observed a single time. The sample was peripheral blood. The source is a man in his late teens or twenties with active or convalescent COVID-19. CDR3s include the opening cysteine and the closing phenylalanine or tryptophan. D genes are given only for firm matches. Clone size, where shown, is once, few, many, or a class for clones that have expanded.

clone size: -
D gene: TRBD1
J gene: TRBJ1-2
V gene: TRBV3-1/TRBV3-2
CDR3 protein: CASSQGDSSAGYTF
CDR3 DNA: TGTGCCAGCAGCCAAGGGGACAGTAGCGCTGGCTACACCTTC

clone size: -
D gene: -
J gene: TRBJ1-2
V gene: TRBV6-2/TRBV6-3
CDR3 protein: CASSQGFYGYTF
CDR3 DNA: TGTGCCAGCAGTCAGGGGTTCTATGGCTACACCTTC

clone size: -
D gene: -
J gene: TRBJ1-1
V gene: TRBV3-1/TRBV3-2
CDR3 protein: CASSPFPRDTEAFF
CDR3 DNA: TGTGCCAGCAGCCCCTTTCCGAGGGACACTGAAGCTTTCTTT

clone size: -
D gene: -
J gene: TRBJ1-1
V gene: TRBV7-3
CDR3 protein: CASSSGVGNTEAFF
CDR3 DNA: TGTGCCAGCAGCTCCGGGGTAGGGAACACTGAAGCTTTCTTT

clone size: few
D gene: -
J gene: TRBJ2-5
V gene: TRBV5-1
CDR3 protein: CASSLGGEQTQYF
CDR3 DNA: TGCGCCAGCAGCTTGGGCGGGGAACAGACCCAGTACTTC

clone size: -
D gene: -
J gene: TRBJ1-1
V gene: TRBV2
CDR3 protein: CASSLLQGTEAFF
CDR3 DNA: TGTGCCAGCAGCTTACTACAGGGCACTGAAGCTTTCTTT

clone size: once
D gene: TRBD1
J gene: TRBJ1-3
V gene: TRBV19
CDR3 protein: CASSTDREGTGNTIYF
CDR3 DNA: TGTGCCAGTAGTACGGACAGGGAGGGAACTGGAAACACCATATATTTT

clone size: -
D gene: -
J gene: TRBJ1-6
V gene: TRBV2
CDR3 protein: CASSNGAPLHF
CDR3 DNA: TGTGCCAGTAGCAACGGTGCACCCCTCCACTTT

clone size: -
D gene: -
J gene: TRBJ2-3
V gene: TRBV5-8
CDR3 protein: CASSLQGPDTQYF
CDR3 DNA: TGTGCCAGCAGCTTGCAGGGGCCAGATACGCAGTATTTT

clone size: -
D gene: TRBD2
J gene: TRBJ2-7
V gene: TRBV7-2
CDR3 protein: CASSSGLAGGEQYF
CDR3 DNA: TGTGCCAGCAGCTCCGGACTAGCGGGAGGCGAGCAGTACTTC

clone size: -
D gene: TRBD1
J gene: TRBJ2-5
V gene: TRBV12-5
CDR3 protein: CASGLPRTGMETQYF
CDR3 DNA: TGTGCTAGTGGTTTGCCTCGGACAGGGATGGAGACCCAGTACTTC

clone size: -
D gene: -
J gene: TRBJ2-2
V gene: TRBV13
CDR3 protein: CASRERSPGGELFF
CDR3 DNA: TGTGCCAGCAGGGAGCGGAGTCCGGGCGGGGAGCTGTTTTTT

clone size: -
D gene: TRBD1
J gene: TRBJ2-2
V gene: TRBV2
CDR3 protein: CASSDLFEGAHPGELFF
CDR3 DNA: TGTGCCAGCAGTGACCTCTTTGAGGGGGCGCATCCCGGGGAGCTGTTTTTT

clone size: -
D gene: -
J gene: TRBJ1-1
V gene: TRBV3-1/TRBV3-2
CDR3 protein: CASSQVLGTEAFF
CDR3 DNA: TGTGCCAGCAGCCAAGTGCTCGGCACTGAAGCTTTCTTT

clone size: -
D gene: TRBD1
J gene: TRBJ2-7
V gene: TRBV30
CDR3 protein: CAAIAGDSGYEQYF
CDR3 DNA: TGTGCCGCGATAGCCGGGGACAGCGGCTACGAGCAGTACTTC

clone size: -
D gene: TRBD1
J gene: TRBJ2-5
V gene: TRBV5-1
CDR3 protein: CASSLGTGTQETQYF
CDR3 DNA: TGCGCCAGCAGCCTGGGGACAGGGACCCAAGAGACCCAGTACTTC

clone size: once
D gene: TRBD1
J gene: TRBJ1-1
V gene: TRBV16
CDR3 protein: CASSQLSGGTEAFF
CDR3 DNA: TGTGCCAGCAGCCAACTGTCAGGGGGGACTGAAGCTTTCTTT

clone size: -
D gene: -
J gene: TRBJ1-6
V gene: TRBV3-1/TRBV3-2
CDR3 protein: CASSQEVGQWRNSPLHF
CDR3 DNA: TGTGCCAGCAGCCAAGAGGTCGGACAGTGGAGAAATTCACCCCTCCACTTT

clone size: -
D gene: -
J gene: TRBJ1-1
V gene: TRBV29-1
CDR3 protein: CSGRGIFGTEAFF
CDR3 DNA: TGCAGCGGGCGAGGGATTTTCGGCACTGAAGCTTTCTTT

clone size: -
D gene: TRBD1
J gene: TRBJ1-3
V gene: TRBV19
CDR3 protein: CASSIMGTEGNTIYF
CDR3 DNA: TGTGCCAGTAGTATTATGGGGACAGAAGGAAACACCATATATTTT

clone size: -
D gene: TRBD2
J gene: TRBJ2-7
V gene: TRBV7-2
CDR3 protein: CASRETSGNSYEQYF
CDR3 DNA: TGTGCCAGCAGGGAGACTAGCGGGAACTCCTACGAGCAGTACTTC

clone size: -
D gene: TRBD2
J gene: TRBJ2-2
V gene: TRBV29-1
CDR3 protein: CSVDPGLAGGETGELFF
CDR3 DNA: TGCAGCGTTGACCCGGGACTAGCGGGAGGTGAAACCGGGGAGCTGTTTTTT

clone size: -
D gene: -
J gene: TRBJ2-1
V gene: TRBV7-2
CDR3 protein: CASSLGGGPLGNEQFF
CDR3 DNA: TGTGCCAGCAGCTTAGGGGGCGGACCCTTGGGAAATGAGCAGTTCTTC

clone size: -
D gene: -
J gene: TRBJ1-2
V gene: TRBV4-1
CDR3 protein: CASSQDRVRGRGYTF
CDR3 DNA: TGCGCCAGCAGCCAAGATAGGGTTAGGGGCCGTGGCTACACCTTC

clone size: -
D gene: TRBD2
J gene: TRBJ2-7
V gene: TRBV3-1/TRBV3-2
CDR3 protein: CASSQGTSGRYEQYF
CDR3 DNA: TGTGCCAGCAGCCAAGGTACTAGCGGGAGGTACGAGCAGTACTTC

clone size: -
D gene: -
J gene: TRBJ1-4
V gene: TRBV30
CDR3 protein: CAWSLDRQVEKLFF
CDR3 DNA: TGTGCCTGGAGCTTAGACCGCCAGGTTGAAAAACTGTTTTTT

clone size: -
D gene: TRBD2
J gene: TRBJ2-4
V gene: TRBV7-9
CDR3 protein: CASSLAGGDIQYF
CDR3 DNA: TGTGCCAGCAGCTTAGCCGGGGGGGACATTCAGTACTTC

clone size: -
D gene: -
J gene: TRBJ2-7
V gene: TRBV6-5
CDR3 protein: CASSYGRDSSYEQYF
CDR3 DNA: TGTGCCAGCAGTTACGGGCGGGACAGCTCCTACGAGCAGTACTTC

clone size: -
D gene: TRBD2
J gene: TRBJ2-5
V gene: TRBV30
CDR3 protein: CAYTGTSGRGGGETQYF
CDR3 DNA: TGTGCCTACACCGGGACTAGCGGGAGGGGGGGCGGTGAGACCCAGTACTTC

clone size: -
D gene: -
J gene: TRBJ2-7
V gene: TRBV21-1
CDR3 protein: CASSKAGTELIPPSYEQYF
CDR3 DNA: TGTGCCAGCAGCAAGGCAGGGACAGAATTGATCCCCCCCTCCTACGAGCAGTACTTC

clone size: -
D gene: TRBD2
J gene: TRBJ2-5
V gene: TRBV5-4
CDR3 protein: CASSSGSGGFMETQYF
CDR3 DNA: TGTGCCAGCAGCTCAGGGTCGGGAGGGTTTATGGAGACCCAGTACTTC

clone size: once
D gene: -
J gene: TRBJ2-7
V gene: TRBV11-2
CDR3 protein: CASRVASSYEQYF
CDR3 DNA: TGTGCCAGCCGGGTGGCGTCGTCCTACGAGCAGTACTTC

clone size: -
D gene: -
J gene: TRBJ1-1
V gene: TRBV19
CDR3 protein: CASSIGRTEAFF
CDR3 DNA: TGTGCCAGTAGTATCGGTCGCACTGAAGCTTTCTTT

clone size: -
D gene: -
J gene: TRBJ2-3
V gene: TRBV28
CDR3 protein: CASSERESDTQYF
CDR3 DNA: TGTGCCAGCAGCGAACGGGAGTCAGATACGCAGTATTTT

clone size: -
D gene: -
J gene: TRBJ1-2
V gene: TRBV29-1
CDR3 protein: CSVEDGPTNDGYTF
CDR3 DNA: TGCAGCGTTGAAGACGGTCCCACCAATGATGGCTACACCTTC

clone size: -
D gene: -
J gene: TRBJ1-3
V gene: TRBV7-9
CDR3 protein: CASSFRVGTGNTIYF
CDR3 DNA: TGTGCCAGCAGCTTCAGGGTCGGAACTGGAAACACCATATATTTT

clone size: -
D gene: -
J gene: TRBJ2-3
V gene: TRBV7-2
CDR3 protein: CASSYPTRSDTQYF
CDR3 DNA: TGTGCCAGCAGCTACCCCACGAGGTCTGATACGCAGTATTTT

clone size: -
D gene: -
J gene: TRBJ1-3
V gene: TRBV7-9
CDR3 protein: CASSQAWGLHGNTIYF
CDR3 DNA: TGTGCCAGCAGCCAAGCTTGGGGCTTACATGGAAACACCATATATTTT

clone size: -
D gene: TRBD2
J gene: TRBJ2-3
V gene: TRBV3-1/TRBV3-2
CDR3 protein: CASRSGGVDTQYF
CDR3 DNA: TGTGCCAGCAGAAGCGGGGGGGTAGATACGCAGTATTTT

clone size: -
D gene: -
J gene: TRBJ1-5
V gene: TRBV28
CDR3 protein: CASPSPNQPQHF
CDR3 DNA: TGTGCCAGCCCTAGCCCAAATCAGCCCCAGCATTTT

clone size: -
D gene: -
J gene: TRBJ1-1
V gene: TRBV11-2
CDR3 protein: CASSDSGTPATEAFF
CDR3 DNA: TGTGCCAGCAGCGACTCCGGGACACCGGCCACTGAAGCTTTCTTT

clone size: -
D gene: TRBD1
J gene: TRBJ1-1
V gene: TRBV2
CDR3 protein: CASSVRTGQNTEAFF
CDR3 DNA: TGTGCCAGCAGTGTTCGGACAGGGCAGAACACTGAAGCTTTCTTT

clone size: -
D gene: TRBD1
J gene: TRBJ1-2
V gene: TRBV28
CDR3 protein: CASSFQGANGYTF
CDR3 DNA: TGTGCCAGCAGTTTCCAGGGGGCGAATGGCTACACCTTC

clone size: once
D gene: TRBD2
J gene: TRBJ2-1
V gene: TRBV19
CDR3 protein: CASSIPAGGLGEQFF
CDR3 DNA: TGTGCCAGTAGTATTCCAGCGGGGGGGCTCGGTGAGCAGTTCTTC

clone size: -
D gene: -
J gene: TRBJ2-3
V gene: TRBV6-5
CDR3 protein: CASASPTGTDTQYF
CDR3 DNA: TGTGCCAGCGCCTCCCCAACGGGGACAGATACGCAGTATTTT

clone size: -
D gene: -
J gene: TRBJ1-4
V gene: TRBV6-5
CDR3 protein: CASRMDNLSNEKLFF
CDR3 DNA: TGTGCCAGCAGGATGGACAACCTCTCTAATGAAAAACTGTTTTTT

clone size: -
D gene: -
J gene: TRBJ1-2
V gene: TRBV27
CDR3 protein: CASSSPTQGNYGYTF
CDR3 DNA: TGTGCCAGCAGTTCGCCGACGCAGGGTAACTATGGCTACACCTTC

clone size: -
D gene: -
J gene: TRBJ1-1
V gene: TRBV19
CDR3 protein: CASSLRLNTEAFF
CDR3 DNA: TGTGCCAGTAGTCTCAGATTGAACACTGAAGCTTTCTTT

clone size: -
D gene: -
J gene: TRBJ1-4
V gene: TRBV7-9
CDR3 protein: CASSLGLRGSNEKLFF
CDR3 DNA: TGTGCCAGCAGCTTGGGCCTCAGGGGAAGTAATGAAAAACTGTTTTTT

clone size: -
D gene: -
J gene: TRBJ1-2
V gene: TRBV18
CDR3 protein: CASSPTDGGEGGGYTF
CDR3 DNA: TGTGCCAGCTCACCGACGGACGGGGGTGAGGGAGGTGGCTACACCTTC

clone size: -
D gene: TRBD1
J gene: TRBJ2-5
V gene: TRBV6-5
CDR3 protein: CASSYRTGAETQYF
CDR3 DNA: TGTGCCAGCAGTTATCGAACAGGGGCCGAGACCCAGTACTTC